This T cell receptor beta chain was captured by sequencing in a study of shared clonotypes between healthy human individuals. Study background: Three men and a couple of women, aged 18 to 49, were donors. The plates for each donor numbered three CD4 naive, three CD4 memory, two CD8 naive and one CD8 memory.

This clone was seen a single time. With 0 bases clipped from V and 5 bases from J, the junction kept 18 bases outside the gene matches. The CDR3 runs to 20 residues. Germline V gene sequence: CDR1 SGHKS, CDR2 YYEKEE (reference sequence). TCRdb keeps only in-frame clones here, not all; method: immunoSEQ multiplex PCR. The sample shows under 1,100,000 clones, about 80% of them seen only once. The V gene is TRBV5-5, the J gene TRBJ2-5; 11 bases are a match to TRBD2. The specimen sequenced was memory CD4+ T cells sorted from blood. The sample's subset: CD45RA-negative fraction. This clonotype was obtained from a man aged 18 to 30 in good health. CDR3 nucleotide sequence: TGTGCCAGCAGCTTGGTTGTAGGGACTAGCGGACTTCCTCTAGGGGAGACCCAGTACTTC. Amino acid sequence: CASSLVVGTSGLPLGETQYF.